This TCR beta chain was captured by sequencing in a study of identical twins. Study findings and constraints: Instead of following the same donors, the conclusions were based on cross-sectional statistical analysis. Sequences that were out-of-frame, alpha and twin-shared displayed an excess of low generation probability.

This clonotype was seen only a few times. What it binds is not known. Trimming removed 2 bases from V and 2 bases from J; junction bases left unmatched: 7. Germline assignment: CDR1 MNHEY and CDR2 SVGAGI. The CDR3 extends over 16 amino acids. Healthy Caucasians made up all donors. TCRdb recomputed calls from the 5' RACE reads with MiXCR, one row per CDR3 protein. The sample lists around 490,000 distinct CDR3 sequences, roughly 15% occurring once. These data also formed part of another study, on yellow fever vaccine responses in identical twins.

The TCR sequence derives from a woman under 30 in good health. The chain is built from TRBV6-5 and TRBJ2-5, with 8 bases lining up with TRBD1. The sequenced sample consisted of CD4+ T cells sorted from blood. CDR3: CASSYGGWTGQETQYF. The CDR3 DNA reads as TGTGCCAGCAGTTACGGCGGTTGGACAGGGCAAGAGACCCAGTACTTC.